Sequencing of this TCR beta chain was carried out in a study of blood T cell repertoires in COVID-19. Turning to the study itself: Spain, Italy and the United States supplied samples that represented acute and convalescent COVID-19. From T cells, B-cell-depleted T cells, or PBMCs came the material, which was cDNA or gDNA.

CDR1 and CDR2 from the germline V gene are SQVTM and ANQGSEA. This CDR3 has 13 residues. Trimming at V came to 8 bases and at J to 5 bases, leaving 10 bases not matched to a gene. As handled by the study authors: The assay estimated nucleated cells by amplifying reference gene primers. Generated by immunoSEQ multiplex PCR, the TCRdb table keeps only in-frame clones and is missing some. For V, J and clone size, that table is used; D and trimming come from the DNA. The table has some 320,000 clones, almost 85% seen once; the top ten hold around 7.8%. Sequenced input: peripheral blood. This chain joins TRBV29-1 and TRBJ1-1, with 8 bases aligning to TRBD1. The TCR originated in a human donor in a cohort sampled during active COVID-19. The CDR3, as DNA: TGCAGCCCAACAAGAACAGGGGGAACTGAAGCTTTCTTT. Translated: CSPTRTGGTEAFF.